These 21 T cell receptor beta chains originate from one sample sequenced in a study of blood T cells in healthy people across ages (dated by TCRdb to the mid-2010s). The library was obtained by 5' RACE. Instrument on record: Illumina HiSeq 2500. A second roughly 7 to 11 cycle PCR used a sample-barcoded 5' primer and a J-beta primer mix. TCRdb reworked the public reads: Q25 trimming with fastp, MiXCR clone assembly, productive beta chains retained. One record per CDR3 amino acid sequence lists the most common genes and DNA. Here the sample has approximately 580,000 distinct CDR3 sequences; 24% occur a single time. The ten largest clones represent roughly 9.4% of the sample. This sample also belongs to another study, concerning T cells of mothers and their children.

Source material: blood. The source is a boy aged 10-17 years in good health.

The chain recombines TRBV4-1 with TRBJ2-3; 9 bases are a match to TRBD2. The trim removed 1 base at V and 7 bases at J, leaving 9 bases unmatched. The length of the CDR3 is 16 residues. The V gene's germline CDR1 is MGHRA and CDR2 YSYEKL. CDR3 residues: CASSQVTSGSRYTQYF. CDR3 sequence (DNA): TGCGCCAGCAGCCAAGTTACTAGCGGGTCCCGCTATACGCAGTATTTT.

The chain recombines TRBV6-2 or TRBV6-3 with TRBJ1-5; 8 positions agree with TRBD1. The germline gives CDR1 MNHEY, CDR2 SVGEGT. Unmatched junction bases numbered 9, after V lost 5 bases and J lost 6 bases. This CDR3 region has 15 residues. The CDR3 bases are TGTGCCAGCAGTGCCGACAGGGGCACCCGTCAGCCCCAGCATTTT. As protein: CASSADRGTRQPQHF.

The table lists this clonotype with a few counts. The J gene is TRBJ2-1, the V gene TRBV9; 9 nucleotides align to TRBD2. Germline-derived CDR1 and CDR2 are SGDLS and YYNGEE. CDR3 size: 18 residues. V gave up 0 bases and J gave up 0 bases; unmatched junction bases: 7. The CDR3 DNA follows: TGTGCCAGCAGCGTAGGCGCCGGTAGCGGGAGCTCCTACAATGAGCAGTTCTTC. This translates into CASSVGAGSGSSYNEQFF.

This clonotype occurred a few times. Germline is not matched at one junction end, which may reflect a read error. The rearrangement joins TRBV10-3 to TRBJ2-2, with D unresolved. CDR1 and CDR2 (germline): ENHRY, SYGVKD. CDR3 size: 14 residues. CDR3 nucleotide sequence: TGTGTCATCAGCGCGACGGGGAACACCGGGGAGCTGTTTTTT. It codes for CVISATGNTGELFF.

Only a few counts were recorded for this clonotype. This chain connects TRBV11-2 to TRBJ2-7; perhaps TRBD1 as D (6 bases). Germline loops: CDR1 SGHAT, CDR2 FQNNGV. Trimming left V 5 bases short and J 2 bases short, with 10 bases between. The CDR3 extends over 13 amino acids. The CDR3 is CASSPGTTYEQYF. CDR3 nucleotide sequence: TGTGCCAGCAGCCCCGGGACAACCTACGAGCAGTACTTC.

This sequence joins TRBV6-2 or TRBV6-3 and TRBJ2-5, with D uncertain. V was trimmed by 7 bases and J by 4 bases, leaving 7 bases between them. This CDR3 has 11 residues. From germline, CDR1 is MNHEY and CDR2 SVGEGT. This CDR3 reads CASTNVETQYF. DNA for the CDR3: TGTGCCAGCACCAATGTAGAGACCCAGTACTTC.

The V call is TRBV7-6, the J call TRBJ2-5; tentatively, D is TRBD2 (6 bases). The DNA matches TRBJ2-7 better at its end, which makes the J call doubtful. Germline V gene data show CDR1 as SGHVS and CDR2 as FNYEAQ. The length of the CDR3 is 14 residues. Here the CDR3 reads CASSPGTYTYEQYF. In nucleotides, the CDR3 is TGTGCCAGCAGCCCGGGGACTTATACCTACGAGCAGTACTTC.

This chain joins TRBV30 and TRBJ1-6, with no clear D. The CDR3 totals 15 residues. The ends were cut back, 0 bases at V and 7 bases at J, with 13 bases in the middle. Germline CDR1 GTSNPN, CDR2 SVGIG (reference sequence). The CDR3 sequence is CAWSVHKAGNSPLHF. The DNA of the CDR3 is TGTGCCTGGAGTGTACACAAGGCTGGGAATTCACCCCTCCACTTT.

This chain connects TRBV20-1 to TRBJ2-2, with D uncertain. The germline CDR1 and CDR2 sequences are DFQATT and SNEGSKA (reference sequence). Trimming shortened V by 4 bases and J by 6 bases, and 9 bases separated the two germline ends. This CDR3 has 12 amino acids. CDR3 in DNA: TGCAGTGCTACCGACTTGTCCGGGGAGCTGTTTTTT. Its translation: CSATDLSGELFF.

This clonotype was detected a few times. This chain joins TRBV29-1 and TRBJ2-5; 7 bases align to TRBD1. Germline loops: CDR1 SQVTM, CDR2 ANQGSEA. CDR3 length equals 13 residues. Trimming cost V 1 base and J 4 bases; bases outside gene matches: 3. For the CDR3, the DNA is TGCAGCGTTGAAGGACAGGGCCCAGAGACCCAGTACTTC. Translated, it gives CSVEGQGPETQYF.

This clonotype was counted only a few times. The V gene is TRBV12-3 or TRBV12-4, the J gene TRBJ1-2; 10 bases are a match to TRBD1. V gave up 5 bases and J gave up 7 bases; unmatched junction bases: 10. The CDR3 is made up of 15 amino acids. This CDR3 is CASSPGTGAQRGYTF. CDR3 bases: TGTGCCAGCAGTCCAGGGACAGGGGCGCAACGTGGCTACACCTTC.

This clonotype has a handful of counts. The chain recombines TRBV20-1 with TRBJ2-5; 12 bases line up with TRBD2. The end of the DNA is better explained by TRBJ2-1, so the J call may be wrong. Germline values: CDR1 DFQATT, CDR2 SNEGSKA (reference sequence). The CDR3 runs 14 residues. DNA of the CDR3: TGCAGTGCTACGTCTAGCGGGGGGGCCCCTGAGCAGTTCTTC. Its protein is CSATSSGGAPEQFF.

This clonotype was observed a few times. V is TRBV7-9 and J is TRBJ2-2; TRBD1 matches 9 bases. In germline, CDR1 is SEHNR, CDR2 FQNEAQ (reference sequence). The CDR3 totals 15 residues. Germline trimming cut 4 bases from V and 4 bases from J; bases unmatched to any gene: 4. In DNA, the CDR3 is TGTGCCAGCAGCTACCGACAGGGGGTCACCGGGGAGCTGTTTTTT. Translating gives CASSYRQGVTGELFF.

This clonotype was seen only a few times. The J gene is TRBJ1-1, the V gene TRBV6-6; D is unresolved. V lost 7 bases and J lost 6, with 0 bases in between. CDR1 is MNHNY, CDR2 SVGAGI, per germline (reference sequence). The CDR3 runs 8 residues. The CDR3 spells CASTEAFF. The CDR3 nucleotides are TGTGCCAGCACTGAAGCTTTCTTT.

The chain is built from TRBV27 and TRBJ1-1, with 8 bases aligning to TRBD1. V lost 5 bases and J lost 7; bases outside the gene matches: 6. This CDR3 has 13 amino acids. Germline V gene lookup returns CDR1 MNHEY and CDR2 SMNVEV (reference sequence). The CDR3 bases are TGTGCCAGCAGTGAGACAGGGGCGGGTGAAGCTTTCTTT. This translates into CASSETGAGEAFF.

This clonotype was counted only a few times. The chain is built from TRBV6-6 and TRBJ2-5; D perhaps matches TRBD2 (6 bases). The J call could be wrong; TRBJ2-1 is a better fit for the DNA end. CDR3 length: 15 amino acids. The germline V gene has CDR1 MNHNY and CDR2 SVGAGI (reference sequence). The CDR3 nucleotides read TGTGCCAGCAGTCAGGTGGAGGGAACGCACAATGAGCAGTTCTTC. This translates into CASSQVEGTHNEQFF.

This clonotype was observed many times. The CDR3 region is CASSLRLNTEAFF. The CDR3 coding sequence is TGTGCCAGCAGTTTAAGGTTGAACACTGAAGCTTTCTTT. J is TRBJ1-1 and V is TRBV27; no reliable D call. The V gene lost 2 bases and the J gene lost 0 bases, with 4 bases spanning the gap. CDR3 length equals 13 residues. Looked up from germline, CDR1 is MNHEY and CDR2 is SMNVEV (reference sequence).

Details on this clonotype: One end of the junction varies from germline; a read error may be responsible. The genes are TRBV5-1 and TRBJ1-2, with 12 bases lining up with TRBD1. This CDR3 spans 19 amino acids. Germline assignment: CDR1 SGHRS and CDR2 YFSETQ. The CDR3 here is CASRFTGTGGSYANYGYTF. The CDR3 DNA follows: TGCGCCAGCCGCTTTACCGGGACAGGGGGCTCCTACGCTAACTATGGCTACACCTTC.

There are many counts of this clonotype. The chain is built from TRBV4-3 and TRBJ2-6; TRBD1 agrees at 7 bases. Per germline, CDR1 LGHNA and CDR2 YSLEER. The CDR3 is 18 amino acids. V gave up 5 bases and J gave up 0 bases; unmatched junction bases: 10. CDR3 nucleotides: TGCGCCAGCAGCTCCGCCGGGACAGAACTCTCTGGGGCCAACGTCCTGACTTTC. Translated, it gives CASSSAGTELSGANVLTF.

The V call is TRBV14, the J call TRBJ2-2; D gene uncertain. Between the trimmed V and J ends, which lost 2 bases and 2 bases, there was a span of 6 bases. This CDR3 spans 14 amino acids. Germline CDR1 is SGHDN and CDR2 is FVKESK. CDR3 nucleotides: TGTGCCAGCAGCCAACTGGTAAACACCGGGGAGCTGTTTTTT. This translates into CASSQLVNTGELFF.

This clonotype was counted only a few times. The chain uses TRBV11-2 and TRBJ2-5; 7 bases align to TRBD2. The DNA end lines up better with TRBJ2-7; the J call may be wrong. Germline V CDR1 and CDR2: SGHAT, FQNNGV. The CDR3 loop spans 17 amino acids. The CDR3 loop is CASSLGRGERDLYEQYF. For the CDR3, the DNA is TGTGCCAGCAGCTTGGGGCGTGGGGAGCGGGACCTGTACGAGCAGTACTTC.